Below, one TCR beta chain is given with its context. The data stem from a study of blood T cell repertoires in COVID-19. Repertoires were generated with immunoSEQ multiplex PCR, while TCRdb's copy carries only in-frame clones and drops some. The sample lists fewer than 300,000 clones; around four fifths were seen once. The CDR3 consists of 15 residues. V lost 5 bases and J 3 bases, leaving 14 bases between the germline ends. Germline V CDR1 and CDR2: LGHNA, YSLEER. The chain is built from TRBV4-3 and TRBJ2-1; a weak D match, TRBD2 (5 bases). The clonotype was recovered from a woman in her 70s with active or convalescent COVID-19. The sequenced sample consisted of peripheral blood. The CDR3 loop reads CASSEKHRDYNEQFF. Here the CDR3 DNA reads TGCGCCAGCAGCGAAAAGCACCGGGACTACAATGAGCAGTTCTTC.